This T cell receptor beta chain was sequenced for a study of T cells in Graves' hyperthyroidism and ophthalmopathy. Study observations and caveats: Most clonotypes expanded in thyroid above 0.001 were likewise present in blood.

This clonotype was seen ten or more times. Its antigen remains unidentified. RNA transcripts yielded amplified TCR beta CDR3 regions. With the HTBI primer set, the TCR CDR3 went through a first round of RT-PCR. TCRdb processed the multiplex PCR reads anew with MiXCR; each CDR3 protein has one entry. This sample has almost 350,000 distinct CDR3 sequences, with approximately 18% found just once. Patients showing uncontrolled infection, other autoimmune disease, pregnancy or lactation were ineligible. It was 10 ml of fresh peripheral blood that supplied the PBMCs. The specimen was blood. This clonotype was sampled from a woman in her thirties or forties with Graves' ophthalmopathy.

This chain's CDR3 is CALAPANNQPQHF. The CDR3 nucleotides read TGTGCCCTGGCGCCTGCAAACAATCAGCCCCAGCATTTT. The chain links TRBV30 to TRBJ1-5, with unresolved D. Germline V CDR1 and CDR2: GTSNPN, SVGIG (reference sequence). The CDR3 has 13 residues. V was shortened by 8 bases and J by 3 bases, with 14 bases between the two germline ends. The full variable domain, rest sourced from reference TRBV30 and TRBJ1-5, is SQTIHQWPATLVQPVGSPLSLECTVEGTSNPNLYWYRQAAGRGLQLLFYSVGIGQISSEVPQNLSASRPQDRQFILSSKKLLLSDSGFYLCALAPANNQPQHFGDGTRLSIL.